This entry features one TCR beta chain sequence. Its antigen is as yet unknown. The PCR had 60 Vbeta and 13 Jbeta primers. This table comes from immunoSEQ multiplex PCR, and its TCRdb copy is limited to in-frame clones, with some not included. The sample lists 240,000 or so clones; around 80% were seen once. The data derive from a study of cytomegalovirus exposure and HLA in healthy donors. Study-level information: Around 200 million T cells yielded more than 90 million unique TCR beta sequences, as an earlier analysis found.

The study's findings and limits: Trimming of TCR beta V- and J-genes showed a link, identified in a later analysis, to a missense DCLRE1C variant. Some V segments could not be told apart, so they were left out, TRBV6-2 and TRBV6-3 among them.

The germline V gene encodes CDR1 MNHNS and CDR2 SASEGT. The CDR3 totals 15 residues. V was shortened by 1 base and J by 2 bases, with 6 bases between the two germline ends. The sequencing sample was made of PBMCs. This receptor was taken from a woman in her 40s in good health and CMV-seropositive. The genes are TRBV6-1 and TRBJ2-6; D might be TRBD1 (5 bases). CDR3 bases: TGTGCCAGCAGTGAAGAAGGGGCTGGGGCCAACGTCCTGACTTTC. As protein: CASSEEGAGANVLTF.